The 15 T cell receptor beta chains presented below share a single source sample, sequenced in a study of blood T cell repertoires in COVID-19. Profiled with immunoSEQ multiplex PCR; TCRdb holds only in-frame clones, not every one. The sample gives tens of thousands of clones, around 81% of which show up once; about 10% is in the top ten. The material sequenced was peripheral blood. The receptor source for this set is a human donor in a cohort sampled during active COVID-19.

The chain joins TRBV6-8 to TRBJ1-4, with TRBD1 as a possible D gene (6 bases). CDR3 length: 11 amino acids. The germline gives CDR1 MNHGY, CDR2 SAAAGT. The CDR3 loop is CVSEGGEKLFF. The CDR3 bases are TGTGTTTCTGAAGGGGGTGAAAAACTGTTTTTT.

The chain combines TRBV7-3 with TRBJ2-5; TRBD2 aligns across 13 bases. Germline V CDR1 and CDR2: SGHTA, FQGTGA. The CDR3 is 16 residues long. V was pared by 5 bases and J by 6 bases, with 9 bases of the junction left unmatched. The chain's CDR3 is CASSNPTSGGTQTQYF. The CDR3, as DNA: TGTGCCAGCAGCAACCCGACTAGCGGGGGGACGCAGACCCAGTACTTC. The variable domain in full, with the rest retrieved from reference TRBV7-3 and TRBJ2-5, is GAGVSQTPSNKVTEKGKYVELRCDPISGHTALYWYRQSLGQGPEFLIYFQGTGAADDSGLPNDRFFAVRPEGSVSTLKIQRTERGDSAVYLCASSNPTSGGTQTQYFGPGTRLLVL.

This chain connects TRBV11-3 to TRBJ2-5, with 8 nucleotides matching TRBD1. The CDR3 runs to 18 residues. The V and J ends lost 5 bases and 2 bases, in that order; junction bases with no gene match: 16. The V gene's germline CDR1 is SGHNT and CDR2 YENEEA. The DNA for the CDR3 is TGTGCCAGCAGCGCTTCCCAGGGGGCCCCGATGAATCAAGAGACCCAGTACTTC. Translating it yields CASSASQGAPMNQETQYF.

The chain has TRBV5-6 and TRBJ1-1; TRBD1 might be the D (5 bases). The germline V and J ends were trimmed by 3 bases and 1 base, with 16 bases remaining between them. The CDR3 has 16 amino acids. Germline lookup yields CDR1 SGHDT and CDR2 YYEEEE. Here the CDR3 DNA reads TGTGCCAGCAGCTCGAGGGATTTGGGGGGGAACACTGAAGCTTTCTTT. Translating it yields CASSSRDLGGNTEAFF. Together with reference TRBV5-6 and TRBJ1-1, the CDR3 gives the full variable domain: DAGVTQSPTHLIKTRGQQVTLRCSPKSGHDTVSWYQQALGQGPQFIFQYYEEEERQRGNFPDRFSGHQFPNYSSELNVNALLLGDSALYLCASSSRDLGGNTEAFFGQGTRLTVV.

The chain combines TRBV7-2 with TRBJ2-7, with D perhaps TRBD1 (6 bases). Germline V gene sequence: CDR1 SGHTA, CDR2 FQGNSA. The CDR3 is 14 residues long. Trimming stripped 1 base from V and 2 bases from J, with 9 bases between. Written as DNA, the CDR3 is TGTGCCAGCAGCTTAGTTGGACAGACCTACGAGCAGTACTTC. It yields the protein CASSLVGQTYEQYF.

The chain carries TRBV7-7 and TRBJ2-1; 14 bases map to TRBD2. The CDR3 extends over 15 amino acids. The V gene's germline CDR1 is SSHAT and CDR2 FNYEAQ (reference sequence). V lost 5 bases, J lost 8 bases, and 5 bases stayed unmatched. Here the CDR3 DNA reads TGTGCCAGCAGCCTGGGACTAGCGGGGGTCGATGAGCAGTTCTTC. Its translation is CASSLGLAGVDEQFF.

The chain joins TRBV30 to TRBJ2-7; 7 bases agree with TRBD1. Per the germline V gene, CDR1 is GTSNPN and CDR2 is SVGIG (reference sequence). CDR3 length: 13 residues. The V gene end was trimmed by 2 bases and the J gene end by 3 bases; junction bases not matched to a gene: 4. This CDR3 reads CAWSRGGNYEQYF. CDR3 sequence (DNA): TGTGCCTGGAGTCGAGGGGGCAACTACGAGCAGTACTTC.

The CDR3 DNA follows: TGTGCCAGCAGCGGAAGACAGGGGGCAAGGGAGCAGTTCTTC. It encodes CASSGRQGAREQFF. The chain is built from TRBV3-1 (or the pseudogene TRBV3-2) and TRBJ2-1, with 10 bases aligning to TRBD1. This CDR3 spans 14 amino acids. The V gene's germline CDR1 is LGHDT and CDR2 YNNKEL (reference sequence). The V gene end was trimmed by 5 bases and the J gene end by 10 bases; junction bases not matched to a gene: 8.

The CDR3: CASSFTGQRNEQFF. The CDR3 nucleotides read TGTGCCAGCAGCTTCACAGGACAACGGAATGAGCAGTTCTTC. The J gene is TRBJ2-1, the V gene TRBV28; possible D gene TRBD1, 5 bases. CDR1 MDHEN and CDR2 SYDVKM come from the germline V gene. The germline V and J ends were trimmed by 6 bases and 7 bases, with 16 bases remaining between them. This CDR3 has 14 residues.

This clone has only one observation. The chain joins TRBV4-1 to TRBJ2-5, with D tentatively TRBD2 (5 bases). Trimming stripped 1 base from V and 5 bases from J, with 14 bases between. The CDR3 sequence is 15 residues long. Germline V gene sequence: CDR1 MGHRA, CDR2 YSYEKL. The CDR3 coding sequence is TGCGCCAGCAGCCAAGGGCTAGCCTCCCAGGAGACCCAGTACTTC. Its protein product is CASSQGLASQETQYF.

This clone was recorded many times. The CDR3 protein is CASSQGAEAFF. As DNA, the CDR3 is TGTGCCAGCAGCCAGGGGGCTGAAGCTTTCTTT. This chain connects TRBV6-2 or TRBV6-3 to TRBJ1-1, with TRBD1 identical over 7 bases. The CDR3 totals 11 residues. Germline V gene lookup returns CDR1 MNHEY and CDR2 SVGEGT. The ends lost 6 bases at V and 6 bases at J; junction bases unmatched: 1.

This clone has a single count. The chain is built from TRBV4-1 and TRBJ1-5, with no clear D. The CDR3 extends over 15 amino acids. The germline V and J ends were trimmed by 1 base and 4 bases, with 11 bases remaining between them. CDR1 MGHRA and CDR2 YSYEKL come from the germline V gene. CDR3: CASSQVAQPNQPQHF. In nucleotides, the CDR3 is TGCGCCAGCAGCCAAGTGGCACAACCAAATCAGCCCCAGCATTTT.

The chain combines TRBV27 with TRBJ1-2; 8 bases are shared with TRBD1. With 5 bases clipped from V and 3 bases from J, the junction kept 2 bases outside the gene matches. The CDR3 has 13 amino acids. In germline, CDR1 is MNHEY, CDR2 SMNVEV (reference sequence). The CDR3 spells CASSKDRDYGYTF. CDR3 sequence (DNA): TGTGCCAGCAGTAAGGACAGGGACTATGGCTACACCTTC.

The chain joins TRBV7-9 to TRBJ2-7, with 14 bases that match TRBD2. Germline CDR1 reads SEHNR; CDR2 reads FQNEAQ (reference sequence). Unmatched junction bases numbered 4, after V lost 4 bases and J lost 5 bases. The CDR3 is 15 residues long. CDR3 sequence (DNA): TGTGCCAGCAGCTCGGGACTAGCGGGAGACCACGAGCAGTACTTC. Residues: CASSSGLAGDHEQYF.

This clone was detected a few times. V gene TRBV28 combines with J gene TRBJ1-1; TRBD1 might be the D (6 bases). CDR3 length: 15 amino acids. V was shortened by 4 bases and J by 5 bases, with 17 bases between the two germline ends. CDR1 MDHEN and CDR2 SYDVKM come from the germline V gene. CDR3 loop: CASSYLGGRRTEAFF. The CDR3 DNA is TGTGCCAGCAGTTACCTGGGGGGGCGAAGGACTGAAGCTTTCTTT.